The 22 T cell receptor beta chains below come from one sample, sequenced in a study of blood T cell repertoires in COVID-19 (TCRdb year 2020). Libraries were built with the immunoSEQ multiplex PCR assay. TCRdb carries this immuneACCESS record with in-frame sequences only. Its versions omit some clonotypes, under half of them owing to an unresolved V gene in the studies checked, with the rest unexplained. For this sample the table gives approximately 54,000 clones, of which roughly 79% were detected only once. Together, the top ten hold around 5.3% of the sample. Sequenced: peripheral blood. These receptors were taken from a woman aged 55-70 years with acute or convalescent COVID-19.

The V gene is TRBV5-8, the J gene TRBJ2-5; 8 bases match TRBD2. After removal of 4 bases from V and 5 bases from J, the junction contained 7 bases not matched to a gene. In germline, CDR1 is SGHTS, CDR2 YDEGEE. CDR3 length equals 14 residues. DNA of the CDR3: TGTGCCAGCAGCCCAGGGACTAGAGAGGAGACCCAGTACTTC. Translating gives CASSPGTREETQYF.

The gene calls are TRBV30 and TRBJ2-3, with D unresolved. The germline V gene encodes CDR1 GTSNPN and CDR2 SVGIG (reference sequence). CDR3 length equals 13 residues. V was shortened by 0 bases and J by 5 bases, with 9 bases between the two germline ends. The DNA of the CDR3 is TGTGCCTGGAGTGTACTCGATTTAGATACGCAGTATTTT. Protein: CAWSVLDLDTQYF.

V usage is TRBV10-1 and J usage is TRBJ2-3; D is unresolved. V was cut by 3 bases and J by 2 bases, with 15 bases left in between. Per the germline V gene, CDR1 is WNHNN and CDR2 is SYGVQD (reference sequence). The length of the CDR3 is 16 residues. CDR3 sequence reads: CASSEIPFLSTDTQYF. The CDR3 coding sequence is TGCGCCAGCAGTGAAATTCCCTTTTTATCCACAGATACGCAGTATTTT.

This rearrangement joins TRBV5-6 to TRBJ1-2, with D perhaps matching TRBD1 (6 bases). V dropped 2 bases and J dropped 4 bases, with 12 bases sitting between them. Looked up from germline, CDR1 is SGHDT and CDR2 is YYEEEE. CDR3 length: 14 amino acids. The CDR3 DNA reads TGTGCCAGCAGCTTTGACACAGGGATCTATGGCTACACCTTC. It specifies CASSFDTGIYGYTF. Full variable domain (missing parts from reference TRBV5-6 and TRBJ1-2): DAGVTQSPTHLIKTRGQQVTLRCSPKSGHDTVSWYQQALGQGPQFIFQYYEEEERQRGNFPDRFSGHQFPNYSSELNVNALLLGDSALYLCASSFDTGIYGYTFGSGTRLTVV.

This chain links TRBV2 with TRBJ1-2; 9 bases are shared with TRBD1. The germline V gene has CDR1 SNHLY and CDR2 FYNNEI. The junction had 4 bases not matched to a gene; V was cut back by 1 base and J by 7 bases. The CDR3 sequence is 14 residues long. CDR3 in amino acids: CASSEGRDRAGYTF. The DNA of the CDR3 is TGTGCCAGCAGTGAAGGCCGGGACAGGGCTGGCTACACCTTC.

V gene TRBV14 combines with J gene TRBJ1-4; 9 bases match TRBD1. The V gene's germline CDR1 is SGHDN and CDR2 FVKESK. Unmatched junction bases numbered 8, after V lost 4 bases and J lost 5 bases. This CDR3 is built from 16 residues. CDR3 DNA: TGTGCCAGCAGCCGAGCGACAGGGGGTTCCAATGAAAAACTGTTTTTT. Translated, it gives CASSRATGGSNEKLFF.

The rearrangement uses TRBV6-5 and TRBJ2-4; D possibly corresponds to TRBD2 (5 bases). Trimming pared 7 bases from V and 6 bases from J, leaving 13 bases between. Germline V gives CDR1 MNHEY, CDR2 SVGAGI. This CDR3 contains 13 residues. The CDR3 sequence is CASTGLPGNIQYF. CDR3 bases: TGTGCCAGCACCGGACTCCCCGGAAACATTCAGTACTTC.

As regards this clone: Other DNA sequences within the sample encode an identical CDR3. The rearrangement links TRBV12-3 or TRBV12-4 to TRBJ1-1; D is undetermined. The length of the CDR3 is 10 residues. V shed 6 bases and J shed 6 bases, with 5 bases lying between them. CDR3 nucleotide sequence: TGTGCCAGCAGGGGAGCTGAAGCTTTCTTT. Protein product: CASRGAEAFF.

The J gene is TRBJ2-7, the V gene TRBV7-9, with 11 nucleotides matching TRBD2. Germline trimming cut 4 bases from V and 4 bases from J; bases unmatched to any gene: 6. CDR1 and CDR2 from the germline V gene are SEHNR and FQNEAQ (reference sequence). CDR3 length equals 15 residues. CDR3 in DNA: TGTGCCAGCAGCTCACTAGCGGGGGTCGGGTACGAGCAGTACTTC. Its protein is CASSSLAGVGYEQYF.

The genes are TRBV5-1 and TRBJ2-7, with D perhaps TRBD1 (5 bases). The germline CDR1 and CDR2 sequences are SGHRS and YFSETQ. Trimming took off 4 bases at V and 3 bases at J, with 17 bases between the two ends. This CDR3 comprises 15 residues. CDR3 amino acids: CASSLDQWQGYEQYF. The CDR3 DNA reads TGCGCCAGCAGCCTGGACCAGTGGCAGGGCTACGAGCAGTACTTC.

V gene TRBV9 combines with J gene TRBJ1-6; no clear D gene. V was trimmed by 4 bases and J by 7 bases, leaving 18 bases between them. The CDR3 runs to 16 residues. Germline-derived CDR1 and CDR2 are SGDLS and YYNGEE. For the CDR3, the DNA is TGTGCCAGCAGCCCAGAGGGAGGGCGGACGAATTCACCCCTCCACTTT. This translates into CASSPEGGRTNSPLHF.

V usage is TRBV2 and J usage is TRBJ2-7; D ambiguous. Germline loops: CDR1 SNHLY, CDR2 FYNNEI. CDR3 length: 14 amino acids. Trimming took 2 bases from V and 0 from J, leaving 8 bases between them. CDR3 loop: CASSEWLVSYEQYF. The CDR3 DNA is TGTGCCAGCAGTGAATGGCTAGTCTCCTACGAGCAGTACTTC. The entire variable domain, with the rest obtained from reference TRBV2 and TRBJ2-7, is as follows: EPEVTQTPSHQVTQMGQEVILRCVPISNHLYFYWYRQILGQKVEFLVSFYNNEISEKSEIFDDQFSVERPDGSNFTLKIRSTKLEDSAMYFCASSEWLVSYEQYFGPGTRLTVT.

This clone occurred a few times. The chain carries TRBV5-1 and TRBJ2-2, with 8 bases identical to TRBD1. CDR3 length: 15 amino acids. Germline CDR1 is SGHRS and CDR2 is YFSETQ. With V trimmed by 1 base and J by 7 bases, 6 bases remained unmatched. CDR3 in DNA: TGCGCCAGCAGCTTGAGGCAGGGGGCTGACGGGGAGCTGTTTTTT. Translation: CASSLRQGADGELFF.

The chain recombines TRBV4-2 with TRBJ2-1; D call uncertain. From germline, CDR1 is LGHNA and CDR2 YNFKEQ. The V end lost 0 bases, the J end lost 7 bases, and 13 bases lay between the germline ends. There are 15 residues in the CDR3. CDR3: CASSQDRPDINEQFF. The CDR3 bases are TGTGCCAGCAGCCAAGATCGGCCCGACATAAATGAGCAGTTCTTC.

The chain links TRBV24-1 to TRBJ2-2; 10 nucleotides line up with TRBD1. Unmatched junction bases numbered 5, after V lost 3 bases and J lost 5 bases. Germline CDR1 is KGHDR and CDR2 is SFDVKD. The CDR3 contains 16 residues. CDR3 amino acids: CATSDPRDRGTGELFF. DNA of the CDR3: TGTGCCACCAGTGATCCCCGGGACAGGGGAACCGGGGAGCTGTTTTTT.

This clone was counted only a few times. The V and J genes are TRBV6-5 and TRBJ1-1, with D maybe TRBD1 (6 bases). V lost 5 bases and J lost 5, with 12 bases in between. The CDR3 runs to 13 residues. CDR1 MNHEY and CDR2 SVGAGI come from the germline V gene. CDR3 in DNA: TGTGCCAGCAGTATCAGGGGAGGGACTGAAGCTTTCTTT. This encodes CASSIRGGTEAFF.

The chain links TRBV19 to TRBJ2-6, with D perhaps TRBD2 (5 bases). Trimming removed 5 bases at V and 0 bases at J, with 11 bases between. The CDR3 has 16 amino acids. The germline V gene has CDR1 LNHDA and CDR2 SQIVND (reference sequence). The CDR3 coding sequence is TGTGCCAGTAGTTCGAGGAGGTCCTCTGGGGCCAACGTCCTGACTTTC. Translated: CASSSRRSSGANVLTF.

The chain couples TRBV11-2 to TRBJ1-1; D uncertain. V was clipped by 0 bases and J by 10 bases, with 18 bases between them. There are 15 residues in the CDR3. Germline CDR1 SGHAT, CDR2 FQNNGV. CDR3 sequence (DNA): TGTGCCAGCAGCTTAGATGGACTGAACGAGGGTTCAGCTTTCTTT. Its translation is CASSLDGLNEGSAFF. Using reference TRBV11-2 and TRBJ1-1 for the parts outside the CDR3, the full variable domain is EAGVAQSPRYKIIEKRQSVAFWCNPISGHATLYWYQQILGQGPKLLIQFQNNGVVDDSQLPKDRFSAERLKGVDSTLKIQPAKLEDSAVYLCASSLDGLNEGSAFFGQGTRLTVV.

The chain is built from TRBV6-4 and TRBJ2-7; a weak D match, TRBD2 (5 bases). The V end was cut by 6 bases, the J end by 1 base, with 10 bases between. Germline CDR1 MRHNA, CDR2 SNTAGT. The CDR3 is made up of 13 amino acids. The CDR3 loop reads CASSQEASYEQYF. The CDR3 nucleotides are TGTGCCAGCAGCCAGGAGGCGTCCTACGAGCAGTACTTC.

The chain is built from TRBV5-5 and TRBJ2-2; D is ambiguous. Trimming removed 0 bases from V and 5 bases from J, with 14 bases in between. The CDR3 is made up of 16 amino acids. In germline, CDR1 is SGHKS, CDR2 YYEKEE (reference sequence). The DNA of the CDR3 is TGTGCCAGCAGCTTGGGTCCCGCCATGCGAACCGGGGAGCTGTTTTTT. Residues: CASSLGPAMRTGELFF.

The rearrangement links TRBV6-5 to TRBJ2-5; D is perhaps TRBD2 (8 bases). Germline V gene data show CDR1 as MNHEY and CDR2 as SVGAGI. CDR3 size: 15 residues. V was shortened by 6 bases and J by 7 bases, with 21 bases between the two germline ends. In DNA, the CDR3 is TGTGCCAGCAGCTCGGGACAGTCCCGGGGGGGGACCCAGTACTTC. It yields the protein CASSSGQSRGGTQYF.

In this sample, this clone turned up a few times. The chain joins TRBV9 to TRBJ2-2; the match to TRBD1 covers 7 bases. The CDR3 covers 16 residues. The J segment lost 4 bases and the V segment lost 5 bases, leaving 11 bases of the junction unmatched. The germline CDR1 and CDR2 sequences are SGDLS and YYNGEE. CDR3 amino acids: CASRVKTGISTGELFF. The CDR3 DNA sequence: TGTGCCAGCAGGGTTAAGACAGGGATTAGCACCGGGGAGCTGTTTTTT.